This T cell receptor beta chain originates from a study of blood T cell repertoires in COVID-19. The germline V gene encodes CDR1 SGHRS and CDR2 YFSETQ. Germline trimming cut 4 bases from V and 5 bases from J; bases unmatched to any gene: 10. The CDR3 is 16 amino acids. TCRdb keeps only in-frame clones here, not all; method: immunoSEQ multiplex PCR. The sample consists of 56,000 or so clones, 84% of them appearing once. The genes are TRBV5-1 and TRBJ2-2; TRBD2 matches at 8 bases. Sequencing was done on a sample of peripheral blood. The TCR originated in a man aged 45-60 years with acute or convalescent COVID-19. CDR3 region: CASSAKSGSVTGELFF. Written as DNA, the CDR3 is TGCGCCAGCAGCGCGAAGAGCGGGAGCGTTACCGGGGAGCTGTTTTTT.